The 24 T cell receptor beta chains below come from one sample, sequenced in a study of T cell repertoires in cytomegalovirus infection. Using its own MiXCR run on the reads, TCRdb lists one record per CDR3 protein. Among 800,000 to 950,000 distinct CDR3 sequences listed, 30% to 35% were seen once. For these receptors, no antigen is known. The input for sequencing was cultured CD8+ T cells from PBMCs, taken from culture after CMV antigen stimulation. Every receptor here comes from a human donor in good health (CMV status not recorded). Some clones in this sample may be carry-over from other donors' samples.

The CDR3 DNA follows: TGTGCCAGCAGCCAAAAGGACAGGGGCAACTACGAGCAGTACTTC. This encodes CASSQKDRGNYEQYF. The chain carries TRBV4-2 and TRBJ2-7; 9 positions match TRBD1. Germline V gene lookup returns CDR1 LGHNA and CDR2 YNFKEQ. This CDR3 spans 15 amino acids. J gave up 3 bases and V 2 bases, and 5 bases lay outside the gene matches.

This clonotype was found a few times. The chain couples TRBV7-6 to TRBJ2-5; D possibly corresponds to TRBD2 (6 bases). The germline gives CDR1 SGHVS, CDR2 FNYEAQ. The CDR3 is made up of 11 amino acids. V lost 7 bases, J lost 7 bases, and 10 bases lay in between. The DNA of the CDR3 is TGTGCCAGCAAGGACGGGGGGACCCAGTACTTC. Its translation is CASKDGGTQYF. Using reference TRBV7-6 and TRBJ2-5 for the parts outside the CDR3, the full variable domain is GAGVSQSPRYKVTKRGQDVALRCDPISGHVSLYWYRQALGQGPEFLTYFNYEAQQDKSGLPNDRFSAERPEGSISTLTIQRTEQRDSAMYRCASKDGGTQYFGPGTRLLVL.

The genes are TRBV12-3 or TRBV12-4 and TRBJ1-2, with D perhaps TRBD1 (5 bases). The CDR3 spans 17 residues. Trimming cost V 0 bases and J 0 bases, with 14 bases left between them. The CDR3 sequence: CASSLAFRDGTNYGYTF. The CDR3 DNA reads TGTGCCAGCAGTTTAGCCTTTAGGGACGGAACTAACTATGGCTACACCTTC.

This clonotype was recorded a few times. This rearrangement joins TRBV19 to TRBJ2-4; the D gene could be TRBD1 or TRBD2 (5 bases each). The germline V and J ends were trimmed by 5 bases and 7 bases, with 27 bases remaining between them. Germline-derived CDR1 and CDR2 are LNHDA and SQIVND (reference sequence). The CDR3 runs 18 residues. The CDR3 sequence is CASSQRGATGVGRNIQYF. CDR3 DNA: TGTGCCAGTAGTCAAAGAGGGGCCACCGGGGTCGGCAGGAACATTCAGTACTTC.

The rearrangement joins TRBV11-1 to TRBJ2-1, with D possibly being TRBD2 (7 bases). This CDR3 contains 17 residues. The V gene lost 2 bases and the J gene lost 5 bases, with 19 bases spanning the gap. Germline V lookup: CDR1 SGHAT, CDR2 FQDESV (reference sequence). The CDR3 here is CASSLWGGAVGNNEQFF. The CDR3 bases are TGTGCCAGCAGCTTATGGGGGGGGGCAGTTGGGAACAATGAGCAGTTCTTC.

The chain links TRBV14 to TRBJ2-1, with 9 bases matching TRBD2. V shed 0 bases and J 4 bases; nucleotides not matched to a gene: 4. CDR3 length: 16 amino acids. Per germline, CDR1 SGHDN and CDR2 FVKESK. This chain's CDR3 is CASSQDLRGGYNEQFF. CDR3 coding DNA: TGTGCCAGCAGCCAAGATTTGCGGGGGGGATACAATGAGCAGTTCTTC.

Worth noting for this clonotype: This may come from a read error, since a much larger clone is one base off. This sequence joins TRBV12-3 or TRBV12-4 and TRBJ1-1, with D perhaps TRBD1 (5 bases). The CDR3 sequence is 12 residues long. The CDR3, as DNA: TGTGTCAGCGCCTCGGGGGACACTGAAGCTTTCTTT. This translates into CVSASGDTEAFF.

This clonotype showed up just a few times. The chain's CDR3 is CASGYGTGGASGYGYTF. CDR3 nucleotide sequence: TGTGCCAGCGGCTACGGGACAGGGGGCGCTTCGGGCTATGGCTACACCTTC. The rearrangement links TRBV12-3 or TRBV12-4 to TRBJ1-2, with 12 bases fitting TRBD1. The CDR3 loop spans 17 amino acids. Trimming cost V 8 bases and J 4 bases; bases outside gene matches: 14.

V usage is TRBV2 and J usage is TRBJ1-1; D ambiguous. The CDR3 consists of 10 residues. CDR1 and CDR2 (germline): SNHLY, FYNNEI. V was shortened by 7 bases and J by 10 bases, with 10 bases between the two germline ends. The CDR3 loop reads CASMTLGAFF. DNA of the CDR3: TGTGCCAGCATGACCCTAGGAGCTTTCTTT. Full variable domain (remainder filled in from reference TRBV2 and TRBJ1-1): EPEVTQTPSHQVTQMGQEVILRCVPISNHLYFYWYRQILGQKVEFLVSFYNNEISEKSEIFDDQFSVERPDGSNFTLKIRSTKLEDSAMYFCASMTLGAFFGQGTRLTVV.

The rearrangement joins TRBV7-3 to TRBJ2-2; no reliable D call. V lost 4 bases, J lost 0 bases, and 12 bases lay in between. Per germline, CDR1 SGHTA and CDR2 FQGTGA. CDR3 size: 16 residues. The CDR3 nucleotides read TGTGCCAGCAGCTCCCCAGGAACCACGAACACCGGGGAGCTGTTTTTT. This translates into CASSSPGTTNTGELFF.

The V and J genes are TRBV27 and TRBJ1-5; the D gene is possibly TRBD1 (6 bases). Germline CDR1 is MNHEY and CDR2 is SMNVEV (reference sequence). CDR3 length equals 14 residues. V was pared by 1 base and J by 7 bases, with 11 bases between. This CDR3 is CASSLLGGHQPQHF. In DNA, the CDR3 is TGTGCCAGCAGTTTATTGGGGGGACACCAGCCCCAGCATTTT.

This clonotype showed up many times. This chain connects TRBV7-2 to TRBJ1-1; D gene unclear. V lost 2 bases, J lost 3 bases, and 4 bases lay in between. The CDR3 length is 12 residues. CDR1 and CDR2 (germline): SGHTA, FQGNSA. The CDR3 spells CASSLIDTEAFF. In DNA, the CDR3 is TGTGCCAGCAGCTTAATCGACACTGAAGCTTTCTTT.

This clonotype was detected many times. The chain recombines TRBV7-8 with TRBJ2-7; 8 nucleotides match TRBD2. The CDR3 sequence is 15 residues long. Germline-derived CDR1 and CDR2 are SGHVS and FQNEAQ. V lost 4 bases and J lost 3; bases outside the gene matches: 8. CDR3 region: CASSSGTRRGYEQYF. The CDR3 bases are TGTGCCAGCAGCTCCGGGACTAGGAGAGGCTACGAGCAGTACTTC. The whole variable domain, remainder taken from reference TRBV7-8 and TRBJ2-7, is GAGVSQSPRYKVAKRGQDVALRCDPISGHVSLFWYQQALGQGPEFLTYFQNEAQLDKSGLPSDRFFAERPEGSVSTLKIQRTQQEDSAVYLCASSSGTRRGYEQYFGPGTRLTVT.

The chain has TRBV7-8 and TRBJ1-1; unclear D gene. Germline CDR1 is SGHVS and CDR2 is FQNEAQ. The CDR3 is made up of 17 amino acids. V was trimmed by 1 base and J by 4 bases, leaving 19 bases between them. The chain's CDR3 is CASSLVSPDRRGTEAFF. The CDR3 region has the DNA TGTGCCAGCAGCTTAGTAAGTCCGGATCGGAGAGGCACTGAAGCTTTCTTT.

DNA of the CDR3: TGTGCCAGCAGTATGTGGGTCGGCACTGAAGCTTTCTTT. Protein product: CASSMWVGTEAFF. The V gene is TRBV6-2 or TRBV6-3, the J gene TRBJ1-1, with D unresolved. CDR3 length: 13 amino acids. V lost 5 bases and J 4 bases, leaving 11 bases between the germline ends. CDR1 is MNHEY and CDR2 is SVGEGT in the germline V gene.

This clonotype has more than one count but fewer than ten. The chain combines TRBV4-1 with TRBJ2-7; TRBD1 or TRBD2 may be the D gene (5 bases each). The CDR3 sequence is 16 residues long. V shed 0 bases and J shed 2 bases, with 14 bases lying between them. Germline V gene data show CDR1 as MGHRA and CDR2 as YSYEKL. The CDR3 DNA is TGCGCCAGCAGCCAAGATATTAGGGACCGAGCCTACGAGCAGTACTTC. It encodes CASSQDIRDRAYEQYF.

This clonotype has a handful of counts. V gene TRBV7-9 combines with J gene TRBJ1-2, with TRBD1 as a possible D gene (6 bases). The CDR3 spans 14 residues. Germline V CDR1 and CDR2: SEHNR, FQNEAQ (reference sequence). The V gene lost 4 bases and the J gene lost 2 bases, with 11 bases spanning the gap. CDR3 in amino acids: CASSSSGQNYGYTF. In DNA, the CDR3 is TGTGCCAGCAGCTCATCTGGACAGAACTATGGCTACACCTTC.

The chain employs TRBV6-5 and TRBJ2-3; 13 bases are a match to TRBD2. This CDR3 region has 17 residues. The junction had 7 bases not matched to a gene; V was cut back by 6 bases and J by 1 base. CDR1 is MNHEY, CDR2 SVGAGI, per germline. As DNA, the CDR3 is TGTGCCAGCAGCTTAATCGGGACTAGCGGGGGCACAGATACGCAGTATTTT. Its protein is CASSLIGTSGGTDTQYF.

Remarks on this clonotype: The junction differs from germline at one of its ends, possibly a read error. The rearrangement uses TRBV6-1 and TRBJ2-7, with TRBD2 matching over 9 bases. Germline CDR1 and CDR2: MNHNS and SASEGT. The CDR3 covers 15 residues. The CDR3 protein is CASSEGGGVSYEQHF. The DNA of the CDR3 is TGTGCCAGCAGTGAAGGCGGGGGGGTCTCCTACGAGCAGCACTTC.

This clonotype was recorded a few times. V is TRBV5-5 and J is TRBJ2-1; 9 nucleotides match TRBD1. Losses at the gene ends were 4 bases for V and 7 bases for J; bases not matched to a gene: 6. This CDR3 region has 14 residues. Germline assignment: CDR1 SGHKS and CDR2 YYEKEE (reference sequence). As DNA, the CDR3 is TGTGCCAGCAGCCGGGACAGGGCGGGAAATGAGCAGTTCTTC. It codes for CASSRDRAGNEQFF.

This clonotype was counted ten times or more. CDR3 amino acids: CASSQSRGNEQFF. The CDR3 DNA reads as TGCGCCAGCAGCCAATCACGAGGGAATGAGCAGTTCTTC. V gene TRBV4-3 combines with J gene TRBJ2-1; TRBD2 is a possible D gene (5 bases). This CDR3 region has 13 residues. Germline CDR1 LGHNA, CDR2 YSLEER. The germline V and J ends were trimmed by 2 bases and 7 bases, with 9 bases remaining between them.

This clonotype was counted once. This CDR3 is CASSLVGWYEQYF. CDR3 sequence (DNA): TGTGCCAGCAGCCTCGTAGGGTGGTACGAGCAGTACTTC. The gene calls are TRBV6-2 or TRBV6-3 and TRBJ2-7, with unresolved D. The CDR3 has 13 amino acids. With 6 bases removed from V and 4 bases from J, the gap between germline ends came to 13 bases. Germline V gene lookup returns CDR1 MNHEY and CDR2 SVGEGT.

The V and J genes are TRBV7-9 and TRBJ1-4; 8 bases are a match to TRBD1. CDR1 and CDR2 (germline): SEHNR, FQNEAQ (reference sequence). This CDR3 spans 17 amino acids. V trimming: 6 bases; J trimming: 4 bases; junction bases outside the gene matches: 13. DNA for the CDR3: TGTGCCAGCAGTATCCTGGACAGGGATGTTCTTAATGAAAAACTGTTTTTT. This sequence encodes CASSILDRDVLNEKLFF.

The chain links TRBV2 to TRBJ2-7, with D hard to call. Trimming shortened V by 3 bases and J by 3 bases, and 12 bases separated the two germline ends. This CDR3 has 14 residues. The germline V gene has CDR1 SNHLY and CDR2 FYNNEI. CDR3 sequence (DNA): TGTGCCAGCAGTGACATCTCCAGGCACTACGAGCAGTACGTC. As protein: CASSDISRHYEQYV.